The 26 T cell receptor beta chains in this list originate from one sample, sequenced in a study of T-cell reconstitution after alpha-beta-depleted transplantation in children. Preparing the TCRbeta library involved the use of unique molecular identifiers. Using its own MiXCR run on the PCR reads, TCRdb lists one record per CDR3 protein. The table has roughly 100,000 distinct CDR3 sequences, 7.5% to 9.5% seen once; the top ten hold just under 7%. Sequenced material: PBMCs from the stem cell graft donor, taken from the stem cell graft. These receptors were obtained from a human donor who donated a stem cell graft to a child with congenital amegakaryocytic thrombocytopenia.

This clonotype has a count of ten or more. This chain joins TRBV6-5 and TRBJ2-2; 12 bases align to TRBD2. Losses at the gene ends were 10 bases for V and 1 base for J; bases not matched to a gene: 7. Germline loops: CDR1 MNHEY, CDR2 SVGAGI. This CDR3 has 16 amino acids. CDR3 amino acids: CATGGLAGQNTGELFF. The CDR3 DNA follows: TGTGCCACAGGTGGACTAGCGGGGCAGAACACCGGGGAGCTGTTTTTT.

This clonotype appeared many times. The V gene is TRBV5-4, the J gene TRBJ2-7; D might be TRBD1 (5 bases). This CDR3 spans 16 amino acids. V was shortened by 0 bases and J by 3 bases, with 16 bases between the two germline ends. CDR1 is SGHNT and CDR2 is YYREEE in the germline V gene (reference sequence). The CDR3: CASSLDLRRQGYEQYF. The CDR3 DNA reads as TGTGCCAGCAGCTTGGACCTTCGCCGGCAGGGCTACGAGCAGTACTTC. The entire variable domain, with the rest obtained from reference TRBV5-4 and TRBJ2-7, is as follows: ETGVTQSPTHLIKTRGQQVTLRCSSQSGHNTVSWYQQALGQGPQFIFQYYREEENGRGNFPPRFSGLQFPNYSSELNVNALELDDSALYLCASSLDLRRQGYEQYFGPGTRLTVT.

This clonotype was found many times. This chain connects TRBV7-9 to TRBJ1-1; no firm D call. The CDR3 consists of 16 residues. V lost 5 bases to trimming and J lost 1 base, with 17 bases between them. Germline CDR1 and CDR2: SEHNR and FQNEAQ (reference sequence). CDR3 amino acids: CASSLNLRAPNTEAFF. The CDR3 nucleotides are TGTGCCAGCAGCCTGAACTTGAGGGCCCCGAACACTGAAGCTTTCTTT.

The rearrangement joins TRBV11-2 to TRBJ1-4; the match to TRBD1 covers 9 bases. The CDR3 contains 16 residues. J was trimmed by 6 bases and V by 5 bases; bases with no gene match: 10. Germline V gene data show CDR1 as SGHAT and CDR2 as FQNNGV. The CDR3 DNA follows: TGTGCCAGCAGCCGTAACCCTTGGACAGGGGATGAAAAACTGTTTTTT. Translated, it gives CASSRNPWTGDEKLFF.

The V and J genes are TRBV5-1 and TRBJ1-4; D is possibly TRBD1 (5 bases). V was clipped by 0 bases and J by 10 bases, with 13 bases between them. CDR1 and CDR2 (germline): SGHRS, YFSETQ. This CDR3 spans 14 amino acids. The DNA of the CDR3 is TGCGCCAGCAGCTTGGGACAGCCCTCTGGAAAACTGTTTTTT. This encodes CASSLGQPSGKLFF.

This clonotype was seen many times. The chain has TRBV20-1 and TRBJ2-5, with 16 nucleotides matching TRBD2. There are 16 residues in the CDR3. V lost 6 bases, J lost 5 bases, and 9 bases stayed unmatched. CDR1 is DFQATT, CDR2 SNEGSKA, per germline (reference sequence). CDR3: CSAQTAGLAGGETQYF. DNA for the CDR3: TGCAGTGCCCAAACCGCGGGACTAGCGGGGGGGGAGACCCAGTACTTC.

This clonotype showed up many times. CDR3 sequence: CASSQGRSSGELFF. The CDR3 nucleotides read TGTGCCAGCAGCCAAGGACGGTCTTCCGGGGAGCTGTTTTTT. The chain combines TRBV3-1 with TRBJ2-2; D is uncertain. CDR3 size: 14 residues. The germline gives CDR1 LGHDT, CDR2 YNNKEL (reference sequence). The germline V and J ends were trimmed by 1 base and 6 bases, with 9 bases remaining between them.

This clonotype was seen many times. The chain joins TRBV6-2 or TRBV6-3 to TRBJ2-1; 8 nucleotides agree with TRBD1. CDR3 length: 16 amino acids. Losses at the gene ends were 6 bases for V and 7 bases for J; bases not matched to a gene: 14. Germline V gene data show CDR1 as MNHEY and CDR2 as SVGEGT. This CDR3 reads CASSQRTGTGDNEQFF. The CDR3 bases are TGTGCCAGCAGCCAAAGAACCGGGACAGGCGATAATGAGCAGTTCTTC.

This clonotype was recorded many times. The J gene is TRBJ2-7, the V gene TRBV29-1, with 9 bases that match TRBD1. Per germline, CDR1 SQVTM and CDR2 ANQGSEA. J gave up 5 bases and V 7 bases, and 9 bases lay outside the gene matches. The CDR3 contains 13 residues. CDR3: CSGGTGTGNEQYF. CDR3 DNA: TGCAGCGGTGGGACCGGGACAGGGAACGAGCAGTACTTC.

In this sample, this clonotype turned up many times. As DNA, the CDR3 is TGCAGTGCTAAGCCCGACAGGGGTGAAGCTTTCTTT. Its protein is CSAKPDRGEAFF. The rearrangement links TRBV20-1 to TRBJ1-1; TRBD1 matches 8 bases. The V gene end was trimmed by 4 bases and the J gene end by 7 bases; junction bases not matched to a gene: 5. CDR3 length: 12 residues. Germline CDR1 and CDR2: DFQATT and SNEGSKA (reference sequence).

V gene TRBV2 combines with J gene TRBJ2-1, with a tentative D call TRBD2 (6 bases). V was clipped by 5 bases and J by 5 bases, with 10 bases between them. From germline, CDR1 is SNHLY and CDR2 FYNNEI. This CDR3 spans 13 amino acids. CDR3 amino acids: CASSWTTHNEQFF. The CDR3 region has the DNA TGTGCCAGCAGTTGGACTACCCACAATGAGCAGTTCTTC. Full variable domain (remainder filled in from reference TRBV2 and TRBJ2-1): EPEVTQTPSHQVTQMGQEVILRCVPISNHLYFYWYRQILGQKVEFLVSFYNNEISEKSEIFDDQFSVERPDGSNFTLKIRSTKLEDSAMYFCASSWTTHNEQFFGPGTRLTVL.

This clonotype was seen just once. The chain carries TRBV2 and TRBJ1-2, with 7 bases aligning to TRBD1. The V segment lost 9 bases and the J segment 4 bases; nucleotides outside the gene matches: 11. The CDR3 is 14 amino acids. Germline V gives CDR1 SNHLY, CDR2 FYNNEI. CDR3 coding DNA: TGTGCCAGTCGGGACAGTCCGGGCGGCTATGGCTACACCTTC. It is translated as CASRDSPGGYGYTF.

The table lists this clonotype with many counts. V usage is TRBV18 and J usage is TRBJ2-3, with TRBD1 matching 8 bases. CDR3 length equals 18 residues. J lost 2 bases, V lost 3 bases, and 13 bases had no gene match. Germline V gives CDR1 KGHSH, CDR2 LQKENI. CDR3 protein: CASSPRQGARTDTDTQYF. DNA of the CDR3: TGTGCCAGCTCACCGAGGCAGGGGGCGCGAACCGACACAGATACGCAGTATTTT.

This clonotype was detected ten times or more. V usage is TRBV10-1 and J usage is TRBJ2-1, with 10 nucleotides matching TRBD1. The CDR3 is 17 residues long. Germline V gene sequence: CDR1 WNHNN, CDR2 SYGVQD (reference sequence). Losses at the gene ends were 3 bases for V and 2 bases for J; bases not matched to a gene: 7. The CDR3 spells CASSDYRDRGTYNEQFF. The DNA for the CDR3 is TGCGCCAGCAGTGATTACCGGGACAGGGGAACCTACAATGAGCAGTTCTTC.

This clonotype was observed at least ten times. This chain connects TRBV5-6 to TRBJ1-2, with D possibly matching TRBD1 (5 bases). Germline loops: CDR1 SGHDT, CDR2 YYEEEE. Trimming took 2 bases from V and 7 from J, leaving 12 bases between them. This CDR3 comprises 13 residues. The DNA of the CDR3 is TGTGCCAGCAGCTTTCCCCAGGGATTTGGCTACACCTTC. It translates to CASSFPQGFGYTF.

This clonotype was counted many times. The chain employs TRBV30 and TRBJ1-1, with unresolved D. Germline V gene data show CDR1 as GTSNPN and CDR2 as SVGIG (reference sequence). This CDR3 region has 14 residues. The V gene lost 2 bases and the J gene lost 1 base, with 11 bases spanning the gap. The CDR3 here is CAWSKSTPNTEAFF. DNA of the CDR3: TGTGCCTGGAGTAAGAGCACACCGAACACTGAAGCTTTCTTT. The entire variable domain, with the rest obtained from reference TRBV30 and TRBJ1-1, is as follows: SQTIHQWPATLVQPVGSPLSLECTVEGTSNPNLYWYRQAAGRGLQLLFYSVGIGQISSEVPQNLSASRPQDRQFILSSKKLLLSDSGFYLCAWSKSTPNTEAFFGQGTRLTVV.

This chain connects TRBV9 to TRBJ2-5; possibly TRBD2 for D (7 bases). In germline, CDR1 is SGDLS, CDR2 YYNGEE. The CDR3 loop spans 14 amino acids. V lost 3 bases, J lost 4 bases, and 13 bases lay in between. The CDR3 DNA reads TGTGCCAGCAGCGCCGGACTAGGGGGAGAGACCCAGTACTTC. Translating gives CASSAGLGGETQYF.

Ten or more counts support this clonotype. V and J are TRBV7-2 and TRBJ2-5, with D unresolved. Germline CDR1 and CDR2: SGHTA and FQGNSA. The CDR3 runs to 13 residues. Trimming stripped 1 base from V and 5 bases from J, with 8 bases between. CDR3 sequence (DNA): TGTGCCAGCAGCTTAGGGGTCCGGGAGACCCAGTACTTC. It is translated as CASSLGVRETQYF.

This clonotype was seen many times. V and J are TRBV12-3 or TRBV12-4 and TRBJ1-2; perhaps TRBD1 as D (6 bases). The CDR3 extends over 13 amino acids. The ends were cut back, 3 bases at V and 3 bases at J, with 8 bases in the middle. CDR3 residues: CASSFSGDYGYTF. The CDR3 nucleotides read TGTGCCAGCAGTTTCTCAGGGGACTATGGCTACACCTTC.

There are many counts of this clonotype. The rearrangement uses TRBV6-5 and TRBJ1-6; 11 positions agree with TRBD1. The CDR3 totals 15 residues. Germline V gene sequence: CDR1 MNHEY, CDR2 SVGAGI. Germline trimming cut 0 bases from V and 9 bases from J; bases unmatched to any gene: 1. This CDR3 is CASSYSGQGASPLHF. CDR3 in DNA: TGTGCCAGCAGTTACTCAGGACAGGGGGCTTCACCCCTCCACTTT.

The chain joins TRBV14 to TRBJ2-1, with D unclear. The CDR3 is made up of 13 amino acids. The V end was cut by 3 bases, the J end by 4 bases, with 7 bases between. Per germline, CDR1 SGHDN and CDR2 FVKESK. The CDR3 here is CASSHGVYNEQFF. Written as DNA, the CDR3 is TGTGCCAGCAGCCACGGAGTGTACAATGAGCAGTTCTTC. Variable domain in full (rest from reference TRBV14 and TRBJ2-1): EAGVTQFPSHSVIEKGQTVTLRCDPISGHDNLYWYRRVMGKEIKFLLHFVKESKQDESGMPNNRFLAERTGGTYSTLKVQPAELEDSGVYFCASSHGVYNEQFFGPGTRLTVL.

This clonotype was counted at least ten times. This chain connects TRBV7-2 to TRBJ2-2; tentatively, D is TRBD1 (5 bases). CDR1 SGHTA and CDR2 FQGNSA come from the germline V gene. The CDR3 runs 14 residues. V dropped 4 bases and J dropped 7 bases, with 13 bases sitting between them. The CDR3 region is CASSSLWGHGELFF. The CDR3 DNA is TGTGCCAGCAGCTCCCTTTGGGGCCACGGGGAGCTGTTTTTT.

This clonotype showed up many times. V usage is TRBV7-9 and J usage is TRBJ2-7; 7 positions agree with TRBD2. The length of the CDR3 is 15 residues. V gave up 1 base and J gave up 3 bases; unmatched junction bases: 6. CDR1 is SEHNR, CDR2 FQNEAQ, per germline (reference sequence). The CDR3 coding sequence is TGTGCCAGCAGCTTAGTCGGCGGGGGAAACTACGAGCAGTACTTC. Protein product: CASSLVGGGNYEQYF.

This clonotype was seen at least ten times. The V gene is TRBV5-1, the J gene TRBJ2-3; 8 nucleotides agree with TRBD2. This CDR3 is built from 16 residues. Trimming cost V 1 base and J 6 bases; bases outside gene matches: 10. CDR1 and CDR2 from the germline V gene are SGHRS and YFSETQ. In DNA, the CDR3 is TGCGCCAGCAGCTTGTCCGTCAGACTAGCGACGGATACGCAGTATTTT. Translated: CASSLSVRLATDTQYF.

This clonotype was recorded many times. This chain uses TRBV5-1 with TRBJ2-6; D remains ambiguous. The V gene lost 6 bases and the J gene lost 0 bases, with 4 bases spanning the gap. The CDR3 sequence is 13 residues long. Looked up from germline, CDR1 is SGHRS and CDR2 is YFSETQ. The CDR3 spells CASMDSGANVLTF. The CDR3 DNA is TGCGCCAGCATGGACTCTGGGGCCAACGTCCTGACTTTC.

For this clonotype: A read error may explain this, as a much larger clone is one base away. The chain combines TRBV7-8 with TRBJ2-7, with 7 bases lining up with TRBD2. The CDR3 is 15 amino acids. Germline V gene data show CDR1 as SGHVS and CDR2 as FQNEAQ. Germline trimming cut 6 bases from V and 3 bases from J; bases unmatched to any gene: 11. The CDR3 spells CASSYLAAVVYEQYF. CDR3 DNA sequence: TGTGCCAGCAGTTATCTAGCGGCCGTAGTCTACGAGCAGTACTTC.